This TCR beta chain comes out of a study of Graves' ophthalmopathy and Graves' hyperthyroidism. Scientists amplified the TCR beta CDR3 regions from RNA transcripts. HTBI primers primed a first-round RT-PCR, and a second-round multiplex PCR followed. MiXCR was run by TCRdb on the multiplex PCR reads, yielding one entry per CDR3 protein. The repertoire holds fewer than 350,000 distinct CDR3 sequences, with roughly 15% as singletons. This clonotype was found many times. Its specificity is unknown. Trimming removed 3 bases at V and 2 bases at J, with 11 bases between. From germline, CDR1 is MDHEN and CDR2 SYDVKM. This CDR3 has 15 residues. Findings and caveats of the study: A model of 13 signatures distinguished ophthalmopathy from stable hyperthyroidism at about 86% sensitivity and 65% to 84% specificity. Blood also harbored most expanded thyroid clonotypes above 0.001 frequency.

The rearrangement links TRBV28 to TRBJ1-3; D is uncertain. This TCR derives from an adult man with Graves' ophthalmopathy. Sequences were obtained from peripheral blood. The CDR3 protein is CASSFEGNPGNTIYF. The CDR3 region has the DNA TGTGCCAGCAGTTTTGAAGGGAATCCTGGAAACACCATATATTTT.